What follows are 26 T cell receptor beta chains derived from one specimen sequenced in a study of shared clonotypes between healthy human individuals (dated by TCRdb to the early 2020s). Libraries came from the immunoSEQ multiplex PCR assay. The clones in this table, taken by TCRdb from immuneACCESS, are in-frame only. Not every clone is retained; where verified, under half of the shortfall comes from an unresolved V gene, and the cause of the rest is unknown. The sample includes 650,000 to 800,000 clones, with roughly 94% observed a single time. 20% to 25% of the sample lies in the top ten. For the CD8 naive samples, CD45RO-negative cells were positively selected for CCR7, yielding a CD45RA+CCR7+ population from which TemRA cells were excluded. The material sequenced was naive CD8+ T cells sorted from blood. The cell subset or site label corresponds to: CD45RA+CCR7+. These receptors originate from a man between 25 and 39 years old in good health.

V is TRBV4-2 and J is TRBJ1-2; a possible D gene is TRBD1 (6 bases). The CDR3 length is 18 residues. CDR1 and CDR2 from the germline V gene are LGHNA and YNFKEQ. The V gene lost 1 base and the J gene lost 4 bases, with 22 bases spanning the gap. The CDR3 region has the DNA TGTGCCAGCAGCCAAGGGGTTGGGGGGGCGCAACCCGCCTATGGCTACACCTTC. Residues: CASSQGVGGAQPAYGYTF.

V and J are TRBV23-1 and TRBJ1-1, with 7 positions matching TRBD1. TRBV23-1 has ORF status, its function being uncertain. The CDR3 length is 20 residues. V lost 0 bases to trimming and J lost 1 base; unmatched junction nucleotides: 17. As DNA, the CDR3 is TGCGCCAGCAGTCAATCCGATCCCCCCCCAGGGGGGCACGGGAACACTGAAGCTTTCTTT. Its protein is CASSQSDPPPGGHGNTEAFF.

The chain is built from TRBV7-6 and TRBJ2-4; 8 bases map to TRBD2. Germline V gene data show CDR1 as SGHVS and CDR2 as FNYEAQ. The CDR3 totals 18 residues. Trimming took 5 bases from V and 2 from J; bases not matched to a gene: 14. The CDR3 bases are TGTGCCAGCAGCGAATATTTAGCGGGAAGGCTTACCAAAAACATTCAGTACTTC. It translates to CASSEYLAGRLTKNIQYF.

This clone appeared once. In DNA, the CDR3 is TGTGCCAGCTCAGATCTAGCCAAAAACATTCAGTACTTC. Its translation: CASSDLAKNIQYF. The gene calls are TRBV18 and TRBJ2-4; D gene uncertain. Per germline, CDR1 KGHSH and CDR2 LQKENI. The CDR3 covers 13 residues. The V and J ends lost 5 bases and 0 bases respectively, with 5 bases between them.

The CDR3 loop is CASSPLSRLQETQYF. The CDR3 DNA reads TGTGCCAGCAGCCCTTTGTCTAGGCTCCAAGAGACCCAGTACTTC. This sequence joins TRBV7-7 and TRBJ2-5; D gene unclear. Germline V gene sequence: CDR1 SSHAT, CDR2 FNYEAQ (reference sequence). This CDR3 has 15 residues. Trimming took off 5 bases at V and 1 base at J, with 14 bases between the two ends.

The chain employs TRBV5-6 and TRBJ2-7; D perhaps matches TRBD1 (6 bases). The CDR3 has 14 amino acids. Deletions cut 4 bases from V and 4 bases from J, with 15 bases between. In germline, CDR1 is SGHDT, CDR2 YYEEEE. The CDR3 DNA sequence: TGTGCCAGCAGCGGTAGGGACACCACTTACGAGCAGTACTTC. It yields the protein CASSGRDTTYEQYF. Combining the CDR3 with reference TRBV5-6 and TRBJ2-7 gives the whole variable domain DAGVTQSPTHLIKTRGQQVTLRCSPKSGHDTVSWYQQALGQGPQFIFQYYEEEERQRGNFPDRFSGHQFPNYSSELNVNALLLGDSALYLCASSGRDTTYEQYFGPGTRLTVT.

This chain links TRBV19 with TRBJ2-1, with 8 bases that match TRBD1. CDR1 is LNHDA and CDR2 is SQIVND in the germline V gene (reference sequence). CDR3 length equals 14 residues. V dropped 8 bases and J dropped 7; count of bases not matched to a gene: 10. CDR3 sequence (DNA): TGTGCCAGTGGACAGGGCAGTAGGGGGAATGAGCAGTTCTTC. It yields the protein CASGQGSRGNEQFF.

The chain uses TRBV6-1 and TRBJ1-5; 7 bases align to TRBD1. The CDR3 covers 16 residues. CDR1 MNHNS and CDR2 SASEGT come from the germline V gene. The ends lost 4 bases at V and 1 base at J; junction bases unmatched: 7. Written as DNA, the CDR3 is TGTGCCAGCAGTGGAGACAGGGTAAACAGCAATCAGCCCCAGCATTTT. Translation: CASSGDRVNSNQPQHF.

CDR3: CASSPAGNEQFF. CDR3 bases: TGCGCCAGCAGCCCCGCTGGGAATGAGCAGTTCTTC. The gene calls are TRBV5-1 and TRBJ2-1; D is uncertain. Between the trimmed V and J ends, which lost 4 bases and 7 bases, there was a span of 9 bases. Germline-derived CDR1 and CDR2 are SGHRS and YFSETQ. This CDR3 is 12 amino acids long.

This chain connects TRBV5-6 to TRBJ1-1; TRBD1 agrees at 7 bases. This CDR3 has 13 amino acids. Germline CDR1 and CDR2: SGHDT and YYEEEE. After removal of 4 bases from V and 7 bases from J, the junction contained 7 bases not matched to a gene. Here the CDR3 reads CASSPQGIFEAFF. In nucleotides, the CDR3 is TGTGCCAGCAGCCCACAGGGGATCTTTGAAGCTTTCTTT. The full variable domain, completed using reference TRBV5-6 and TRBJ1-1, is DAGVTQSPTHLIKTRGQQVTLRCSPKSGHDTVSWYQQALGQGPQFIFQYYEEEERQRGNFPDRFSGHQFPNYSSELNVNALLLGDSALYLCASSPQGIFEAFFGQGTRLTVV.

This clone is a singleton in its sample. The rearrangement links TRBV11-2 to TRBJ2-1, with no clear D. The CDR3 sequence is 14 residues long. The ends were cut back, 2 bases at V and 0 bases at J, with 5 bases in the middle. Germline CDR1 and CDR2: SGHAT and FQNNGV. The CDR3 nucleotides are TGTGCCAGCAGCTTATTAGCCTCCTACAATGAGCAGTTCTTC. This codes for CASSLLASYNEQFF. The variable domain in full, completed from reference TRBV11-2 and TRBJ2-1, reads EAGVAQSPRYKIIEKRQSVAFWCNPISGHATLYWYQQILGQGPKLLIQFQNNGVVDDSQLPKDRFSAERLKGVDSTLKIQPAKLEDSAVYLCASSLLASYNEQFFGPGTRLTVL.

In nucleotides, the CDR3 is TGTGCCAGCAGTCACAAAGGACTAGCGGCAGATACGCAGTATTTT. Its translation is CASSHKGLAADTQYF. J is TRBJ2-3 and V is TRBV6-4; 10 bases align to TRBD2. Germline V gene lookup returns CDR1 MRHNA and CDR2 SNTAGT. This CDR3 has 15 residues. V lost 5 bases and J lost 4; bases outside the gene matches: 6.

The J gene is TRBJ2-2, the V gene TRBV2; 12 positions match TRBD2. The germline CDR1 and CDR2 sequences are SNHLY and FYNNEI. The CDR3 extends over 14 amino acids. J lost 6 bases, V lost 10 bases, and 6 bases had no gene match. The CDR3, as DNA: TGTGCCACCACTAGCGGGAGGCTTGCCGGGGAGCTGTTTTTT. Residues: CATTSGRLAGELFF.

The V gene is TRBV10-3, the J gene TRBJ2-1; 13 bases align to TRBD2. The V segment lost 6 bases and the J segment 3 bases; nucleotides outside the gene matches: 5. The CDR3 consists of 16 residues. Per germline, CDR1 ENHRY and CDR2 SYGVKD. This CDR3 reads CAISQGTSGVYNEQFF. CDR3 bases: TGTGCCATCAGCCAGGGGACTAGCGGGGTCTACAATGAGCAGTTCTTC.

The chain uses TRBV5-4 and TRBJ1-2, with 8 bases that match TRBD1. This CDR3 has 14 residues. V was clipped by 5 bases and J by 3 bases; unmatched bases: 6. CDR1 is SGHNT, CDR2 YYREEE, per germline (reference sequence). CDR3 bases: TGTGCCAGCAGATGGCAGGGGGCCGACTATGGCTACACCTTC. Translated, it gives CASRWQGADYGYTF.

The J gene is TRBJ2-1, the V gene TRBV7-9; possible D gene TRBD2, 5 bases. This CDR3 has 13 amino acids. Germline CDR1 reads SEHNR; CDR2 reads FQNEAQ (reference sequence). V was clipped by 9 bases and J by 5 bases, with 14 bases between them. The CDR3 is CASSSPEHNEQFF. The CDR3 DNA sequence: TGTGCCAGTTCTAGCCCTGAACACAATGAGCAGTTCTTC.

V is TRBV7-9 and J is TRBJ2-7; 14 positions match TRBD2. The CDR3 spans 15 residues. V lost 4 bases and J lost 6; bases outside the gene matches: 5. Germline V gene lookup returns CDR1 SEHNR and CDR2 FQNEAQ (reference sequence). CDR3 bases: TGTGCCAGCAGCTCGGGGACTAGCGGGAGCCCCGAGCAGTACTTC. Its translation: CASSSGTSGSPEQYF. The full variable domain, in which reference TRBV7-9 and TRBJ2-7 provide the parts outside the CDR3, is DTGVSQNPRHKITKRGQNVTFRCDPISEHNRLYWYRQTLGQGPEFLTYFQNEAQLEKSRLLSDRFSAERPKGSFSTLEIQRTEQGDSAMYLCASSSGTSGSPEQYFGPGTRLTVT.

This clone has just one count. The DNA for the CDR3 is TGTGCCAGCAGCTCGCGCGGCGAGCAGTACTTC. Protein: CASSSRGEQYF. The genes are TRBV7-9 and TRBJ2-7; no clear D. Trimming cost V 4 bases and J 6 bases, with 7 bases left between them. The length of the CDR3 is 11 residues. Germline CDR1 SEHNR, CDR2 FQNEAQ (reference sequence).

The chain joins TRBV19 to TRBJ1-1, with 7 bases matching TRBD1. This CDR3 has 14 residues. With 4 bases clipped from V and 5 bases from J, the junction kept 7 bases outside the gene matches. Germline values: CDR1 LNHDA, CDR2 SQIVND (reference sequence). CDR3 sequence reads: CASSKTGLGTEAFF. In DNA, the CDR3 is TGTGCCAGTAGTAAGACAGGGCTAGGGACTGAAGCTTTCTTT.

The chain carries TRBV4-1 and TRBJ2-7; D gene unclear. The CDR3 extends over 14 amino acids. CDR1 and CDR2 from the germline V gene are MGHRA and YSYEKL. The V gene lost 4 bases and the J gene lost 0 bases, with 10 bases spanning the gap. The CDR3 DNA follows: TGCGCCAGCAGCCTCCGAGCTAACTCCTACGAGCAGTACTTC. Its protein is CASSLRANSYEQYF.

V is TRBV7-9 and J is TRBJ2-7; D call uncertain. Germline values: CDR1 SEHNR, CDR2 FQNEAQ (reference sequence). The V end was cut by 2 bases, the J end by 2 bases, with 4 bases between. This CDR3 has 12 amino acids. As DNA, the CDR3 is TGTGCCAGCAGCTTATCGACCTACGAGCAGTACTTC. This translates into CASSLSTYEQYF.

The sample holds a few counts of this clone. V is TRBV27 and J is TRBJ2-1; D is ambiguous. Deletions cut 0 bases from V and 9 bases from J, with 9 bases between. CDR1 and CDR2 (germline): MNHEY, SMNVEV (reference sequence). CDR3 length equals 13 residues. In nucleotides, the CDR3 is TGTGCCAGCAGTTTATCGATTCACGGTGAGCAGTTCTTC. Translating gives CASSLSIHGEQFF.

V gene TRBV28 combines with J gene TRBJ1-2, with a possible D match to TRBD1 (5 bases). Between the trimmed V and J ends, which lost 4 bases and 4 bases, there was a span of 10 bases. The CDR3 contains 13 residues. Looked up from germline, CDR1 is MDHEN and CDR2 is SYDVKM. The CDR3 DNA reads as TGTGCCAGCAGTTCGACAAGGGGCTATGGCTACACCTTC. As protein: CASSSTRGYGYTF.

The J gene is TRBJ2-3, the V gene TRBV7-8; TRBD1 matches 9 bases. The V and J ends lost 5 bases and 6 bases, in that order; junction bases with no gene match: 3. CDR3 size: 13 residues. The germline V gene has CDR1 SGHVS and CDR2 FQNEAQ. CDR3 sequence: CASSLQGADTQYF. CDR3 DNA: TGTGCCAGCAGCCTACAGGGGGCTGATACGCAGTATTTT.

The chain carries TRBV28 and TRBJ2-1, with 8 bases fitting TRBD1. The CDR3 has 19 residues. In germline, CDR1 is MDHEN, CDR2 SYDVKM. J gave up 0 bases and V 1 base, and 11 bases lay outside the gene matches. For the CDR3, the DNA is TGTGCCAGCAGTTTATTCCGCCTCGGCGACAGGGGCTCCTACAATGAGCAGTTCTTC. Residues: CASSLFRLGDRGSYNEQFF.

This clone was recorded once. CDR3 protein: CASSQLPTGGPYEQYF. CDR3 DNA sequence: TGCGCCAGCAGCCAACTTCCGACAGGGGGTCCCTACGAGCAGTACTTC. V gene TRBV4-1 combines with J gene TRBJ2-7; 9 bases map to TRBD1. J lost 2 bases, V lost 2 bases, and 7 bases had no gene match. Germline lookup yields CDR1 MGHRA and CDR2 YSYEKL. CDR3 length: 16 amino acids.